This entry lists 16 T cell receptor beta chains sequenced from one sample in a study of control samples from healthy donors and cancer patients. The repertoire was sequenced with immunoSEQ multiplex PCR; TCRdb's copy has only in-frame clones and lacks some. Among about 160,000 clones listed, roughly 94% were seen once. The specimen sequenced was blood. These TCRs come from a middle-aged woman in good health.

J is TRBJ1-2 and V is TRBV6-2 or TRBV6-3, with D maybe TRBD1 (6 bases). CDR1 MNHEY and CDR2 SVGEGT come from the germline V gene. The V end was cut by 2 bases, the J end by 8 bases, with 12 bases between. The CDR3 totals 13 residues. The CDR3 reads CASSYPLGGGYTF. Written as DNA, the CDR3 is TGTGCCAGCAGTTACCCCTTAGGGGGAGGCTACACCTTC.

The chain joins TRBV7-6 to TRBJ1-2; tentative D call: TRBD1 (5 bases). CDR1 and CDR2 (germline): SGHVS, FNYEAQ. The V end was cut by 5 bases, the J end by 2 bases, with 9 bases between. The CDR3 totals 13 residues. Written as DNA, the CDR3 is TGTGCCAGCAGCCAACAGGCAAACTATGGCTACACCTTC. This encodes CASSQQANYGYTF.

Concerning this clone itself: Other DNA variants within this sample encode the same CDR3. The rearrangement uses TRBV12-5 and TRBJ1-1; no clear D gene. V gave up 1 base and J gave up 5 bases, with 2 bases separating them. Germline lookup yields CDR1 LGHNT and CDR2 FRNRAP. The CDR3 contains 11 residues. The CDR3 sequence is CASGLGTEAFF. The CDR3 nucleotides read TGTGCTAGTGGTTTGGGAACTGAAGCTTTCTTT.

This clone was seen a few times. The CDR3 region is CASSPGLSYTF. The CDR3 bases are TGTGCCAGCAGCCCCGGGTTAAGCTACACCTTC. V is TRBV7-2 and J is TRBJ1-2, with D uncertain. V lost 5 bases to trimming and J lost 9 bases, with 10 bases between them. CDR3 length equals 11 residues. The germline V gene encodes CDR1 SGHTA and CDR2 FQGNSA.

The chain carries TRBV27 and TRBJ1-3; 9 bases line up with TRBD1. CDR3 length: 15 residues. Germline CDR1 is MNHEY and CDR2 is SMNVEV (reference sequence). J was trimmed by 0 bases and V by 7 bases; bases with no gene match: 4. This CDR3 is CASTLTGGSGNTIYF. CDR3 coding DNA: TGTGCCAGCACCCTGACAGGGGGCTCTGGAAACACCATATATTTT.

The J gene is TRBJ1-6, the V gene TRBV5-1; 7 bases are a match to TRBD1. The CDR3 is made up of 19 amino acids. Per the germline V gene, CDR1 is SGHRS and CDR2 is YFSETQ. With 0 bases clipped from V and 4 bases from J, the junction kept 13 bases outside the gene matches. As DNA, the CDR3 is TGCGCCAGCAGCTTGGGGGCGCCGGGACAGAGAGGATATAATTCACCCCTCCACTTT. It specifies CASSLGAPGQRGYNSPLHF.

In its sample, this clone was seen once. The chain has TRBV5-6 and TRBJ2-7, with D possibly being TRBD2 (6 bases). The V gene's germline CDR1 is SGHDT and CDR2 YYEEEE. The CDR3 covers 18 residues. With 1 base removed from V and 2 bases from J, the gap between germline ends came to 22 bases. The CDR3 loop is CASSLRMWGLGPAYEQYF. The CDR3 DNA is TGTGCCAGCAGCTTGCGCATGTGGGGACTCGGACCGGCCTACGAGCAGTACTTC.

The rearrangement joins TRBV27 to TRBJ1-2; D unresolved. CDR1 is MNHEY and CDR2 is SMNVEV in the germline V gene (reference sequence). Trimming cost V 2 bases and J 2 bases, with 3 bases left between them. This CDR3 has 12 amino acids. The CDR3 loop reads CASSLNNYGYTF. The DNA of the CDR3 is TGTGCCAGCAGTTTAAACAACTATGGCTACACCTTC.

V is TRBV19 and J is TRBJ2-2; 9 positions match TRBD2. V shed 6 bases, J shed 1 base, and the junction held 3 bases outside the gene matches. Germline values: CDR1 LNHDA, CDR2 SQIVND (reference sequence). This CDR3 contains 15 residues. CDR3 nucleotides: TGTGCCAGTAGCCTAGCGGGGAGGAACACCGGGGAGCTGTTTTTT. Its protein is CASSLAGRNTGELFF.

The J gene is TRBJ1-1, the V gene TRBV6-5; a weak D match, TRBD1 (5 bases). V lost 2 bases, J lost 5 bases, and 9 bases lay in between. Germline CDR1 reads MNHEY; CDR2 reads SVGAGI. The CDR3 is 13 residues long. The CDR3 nucleotides read TGTGCCAGCAGTTACGCGGGACCAACTGAAGCTTTCTTT. It yields the protein CASSYAGPTEAFF.

This chain joins TRBV9 and TRBJ2-5, with 7 bases fitting TRBD1. This CDR3 has 16 amino acids. Germline CDR1 reads SGDLS; CDR2 reads YYNGEE. Trimming cost V 0 bases and J 1 base; bases outside gene matches: 6. Written as DNA, the CDR3 is TGTGCCAGCAGCGTAGGGACGACAGGGACCCAAGAGACCCAGTACTTC. Translated: CASSVGTTGTQETQYF.

The CDR3 here is CASSWDSPEQYF. The CDR3 bases are TGTGCCAGCAGTTGGGACAGTCCCGAGCAGTACTTC. This chain uses TRBV6-2 or TRBV6-3 with TRBJ2-7; 7 bases agree with TRBD1. The CDR3 covers 12 residues. Germline-derived CDR1 and CDR2 are MNHEY and SVGEGT. V lost 4 bases and J lost 6; bases outside the gene matches: 3.

The DNA of the CDR3 is TGTGCCAGCAGTTACTCGCGATATAATTCACCCCTCCACTTT. It translates to CASSYSRYNSPLHF. V usage is TRBV6-5 and J usage is TRBJ1-6; D is unclear. CDR3 length equals 14 residues. V lost 0 bases, J lost 4 bases, and 4 bases lay in between. CDR1 is MNHEY, CDR2 SVGAGI, per germline.

This chain connects TRBV5-6 to TRBJ2-1; 11 bases fit TRBD2. V shed 2 bases, J shed 3 bases, and the junction held 1 base outside the gene matches. The CDR3 is made up of 15 amino acids. Germline CDR1 SGHDT, CDR2 YYEEEE. For the CDR3, the DNA is TGTGCCAGCAGCTTTAGCGGGGGGGGCTACAATGAGCAGTTCTTC. It yields the protein CASSFSGGGYNEQFF.

This rearrangement joins TRBV2 to TRBJ1-6; tentatively, D is TRBD1 (6 bases). The CDR3 length is 13 residues. The germline V and J ends were trimmed by 6 bases and 9 bases, with 12 bases remaining between them. Germline-derived CDR1 and CDR2 are SNHLY and FYNNEI. CDR3 sequence: CASRGAGISPLHF. CDR3 nucleotides: TGTGCCAGCAGGGGGGCGGGGATTTCACCCCTCCACTTT.

This chain links TRBV4-3 with TRBJ1-2; 8 nucleotides align to TRBD1. This CDR3 contains 16 residues. The V and J ends lost 0 bases and 4 bases, in that order; junction bases with no gene match: 7. Germline CDR1 reads LGHNA; CDR2 reads YSLEER. The DNA for the CDR3 is TGCGCCAGCAGCCAAGACTGGACAGGGAAAGGCTATGGCTACACCTTC. It is translated as CASSQDWTGKGYGYTF.